A selection of T cell receptor beta chains follows, all from one sample in a study of CD8 T cells in ankylosing spondylitis. Via MiXCR, TCRdb re-called the 5' RACE reads, giving one row per CDR3 protein. The table shows fewer than 450,000 distinct CDR3 sequences, with roughly 18% occurring only once. Sample: blood, either unsorted or a sorted T cell fraction (not recorded which). The receptors stem from a male donor with ankylosing spondylitis. The CDR3 runs from the conserved cysteine through the conserved F or W. The D gene is left open where the match is weak. Clone size is stated in some rows and not others, as once, few, many or a class when expanded.

TRBV5-1	-	-	TRBJ2-7	TGCGCCAGCAGCTTGGACCCAGTGAGCTACGAGCAGTACTTC	CASSLDPVSYEQYF
TRBV6-2/TRBV6-3	-	few	TRBJ1-1	TGTGCCAGCAGCCTCCGCAGAGGTGAAGCTTTCTTT	CASSLRRGEAFF
TRBV2	TRBD2	many	TRBJ2-2	TGTGCCAGCAGCCGACTAGCGGGGGCTTACACCGGGGAGCTGTTTTTT	CASSRLAGAYTGELFF
TRBV4-3	-	few	TRBJ1-4	TGCGCCAGCAGCCTACAGAAGGGGATGAATGAAAAACTGTTTTTT	CASSLQKGMNEKLFF
TRBV7-3	-	few	TRBJ2-2	TGTGCCAGCAGCCCCCGACTAGGAGGTCCCGGGGAGCTGTTTTTT	CASSPRLGGPGELFF
TRBV6-2/TRBV6-3	-	few	TRBJ1-5	TGTGCCAGCAGCCCACAGGGTTTTGGCAATCAGCCCCAGCATTTT	CASSPQGFGNQPQHF
TRBV18	-	-	TRBJ1-5	TGTGCCAGCTCACGAGGTACAGATCAGCCCCAGCATTTT	CASSRGTDQPQHF
TRBV10-3	-	-	TRBJ1-6	TGTGCCATCAGTGACCCGGGTGCACCCCTCCACTTT	CAISDPGAPLHF
TRBV24-1	TRBD2	-	TRBJ2-1	TGTGCCACCAGTGATGCTACTAGCGGGAACACCTACAATGAGCAGTTCTTC	CATSDATSGNTYNEQFF
TRBV20-1	-	few	TRBJ1-1	TGCAGTGCTAGAGATCTCGCAGGCATGAACACTGAAGCTTTCTTT	CSARDLAGMNTEAFF
TRBV2	-	few	TRBJ1-5	TGTGCCAGCACAGGGGTTAGCAATCAGCCCCAGCATTTT	CASTGVSNQPQHF
TRBV5-6	-	many	TRBJ2-7	TGTGCCAGCAGCTTGGGGTACGGAACCTACGAGCAGTACTTC	CASSLGYGTYEQYF
TRBV20-1	-	-	TRBJ2-1	TGCAGTGCTAGAGATAGGAGGGCAGGAAGTATGGGGGGAACTGAGGAGTTCTTC	CSARDRRAGSMGGTEEFF
TRBV4-3	TRBD2	many	TRBJ2-3	TGCGCCAGCAGCCAAACCCAGCGGGAGGAAGATACGCAGTATTTT	CASSQTQREEDTQYF
TRBV6-2/TRBV6-3	-	once	TRBJ1-5	TGTGCCAGCAGTTCTCAGGGCTCCCAGCCCCAGCATTTT	CASSSQGSQPQHF
TRBV14	-	many	TRBJ1-1	TGTGCCAGCAGCCGATCACAGTACACTGAAGCTTTCTTT	CASSRSQYTEAFF
TRBV10-2	-	-	TRBJ2-7	TGCGCCAGCAGTGAGCCCGACACCTACGAGCAGTACTTC	CASSEPDTYEQYF
TRBV15	TRBD2	-	TRBJ2-3	TGTGCCACCAGCAGAATGAGCGGGGGGTTGCCAGATACGCAGTATTTT	CATSRMSGGLPDTQYF
TRBV5-1	TRBD1	-	TRBJ1-1	TGCGCCAGCACCCTGACAGGGAAGAACACTGAAGCTTTCTTT	CASTLTGKNTEAFF
TRBV7-9	-	-	TRBJ2-7	TGTGCCAGCAGCGCGCGGGACCGAGACTACGAGCAGTACTTC	CASSARDRDYEQYF
TRBV27	TRBD1	-	TRBJ2-2	TGTGCCAGCAGTTTCCTCCGGACAGGGCTTCCCGGGGAGCTGTTTTTT	CASSFLRTGLPGELFF
TRBV2	TRBD1	few	TRBJ2-1	TGTGCCAGCGGTCCGGGACAGGGCTACAATGAGCAGTTCTTC	CASGPGQGYNEQFF
TRBV12-3/TRBV12-4	TRBD1	many	TRBJ2-1	TGTGCCAGCAGCCCAGGACAGGTAACCTACAATGAGCAGTTCTTC	CASSPGQVTYNEQFF
TRBV29-1	-	few	TRBJ2-7	TGCAGCGTCGGGGCGGGGGACAGCTCCTACGAGCAGTACTTC	CSVGAGDSSYEQYF
TRBV4-2	TRBD1	many	TRBJ2-5	TGTGCCAGCAGCGATCCCAGGGGGCAAGAGACCCAGTACTTC	CASSDPRGQETQYF
TRBV12-3/TRBV12-4	-	few	TRBJ2-7	TGTGCCAGCACCTTTACAGGAGGTAACGACGAGCAGTACTTC	CASTFTGGNDEQYF
TRBV7-2	-	few	TRBJ2-3	TGTGCCAGCAGCTTCTCTGATCTAGAGACTCGGAAGCAGTATTTT	CASSFSDLETRKQYF
TRBV7-9	TRBD1	-	TRBJ1-1	TGTGCCAGCCAGGGGGGCCTCCGTCTTTTTTTCTTT	CASQGGLRLFFF
TRBV6-5	-	once	TRBJ2-3	TGTGCCAGCAGTTACCGTGCGGGGTGGGATACGCAGTATTTT	CASSYRAGWDTQYF
TRBV5-1	-	few	TRBJ2-2	TGCGCCAGCAGCCCCCAAGCGGGGAACACCGGGGAGCTGTTTTTT	CASSPQAGNTGELFF
TRBV25-1	-	-	TRBJ1-6	TGTGCCAGCAGTGTCACAGATAATTCACCCCTCCACTTT	CASSVTDNSPLHF
TRBV11-2	TRBD1	-	TRBJ1-2	TGTGCCAGCAGCTTATGGACAGGGTCGTTTGGCTACACCTTC	CASSLWTGSFGYTF
TRBV7-9	-	-	TRBJ1-1	TGTGCCAGCAGTAAGGACACTCCGAACACTGAAGCTTTCTTT	CASSKDTPNTEAFF
TRBV20-1	-	-	TRBJ2-3	TGCAGTGCTAGCGGAGGGGGTCTAAGCACAGATACGCAGTATTTT	CSASGGGLSTDTQYF
TRBV11-2	-	-	TRBJ1-1	TGTGCCAGCAGCTTAGTACTTCCCTTGCCCAGCACTGAAGCTTTCTTT	CASSLVLPLPSTEAFF
TRBV29-1	-	few	TRBJ2-5	TGCAGCGTTGGCAGCAGGGAGACCCAGTACTTC	CSVGSRETQYF
TRBV7-2	-	-	TRBJ2-5	TGTGCCAGCAGCAAAAAAACACCTACGATCCAAGAGACCCAGTACTTC	CASSKKTPTIQETQYF
TRBV5-5	-	many	TRBJ2-3	TGTGCCAGCAGCTTGAATACCCCTAGCACAGATACGCAGTATTTT	CASSLNTPSTDTQYF
TRBV5-1	-	-	TRBJ1-4	TGCGCCAGCAGCCCGGCAGGACAGAAGGTCACCGATTATAATGAAAAACTGTTTTTT	CASSPAGQKVTDYNEKLFF
TRBV18	-	few	TRBJ1-1	TGTGCCAGCTCATCCTCAGCTGAAGCTTTCTTT	CASSSSAEAFF
TRBV4-1	TRBD2	-	TRBJ2-2	TGCGCCAGCAGCCAAGATCGGGCTAGCGGGAGGACCGGGGAGCTGTTTTTT	CASSQDRASGRTGELFF
TRBV14	-	many	TRBJ1-2	TGTGCCAGCAGCCAAGATCAGGGCCGCCTAGGCTACACCTTC	CASSQDQGRLGYTF
TRBV15	TRBD2	many	TRBJ2-2	TGTGCCACCAGCAGAGATCCCCTACTAGCGGGGGACACCGGGGAGCTGTTTTTT	CATSRDPLLAGDTGELFF
TRBV24-1	TRBD2	few	TRBJ2-1	TGTGCCACCAGTGATGTGACTAGCTCCGTCTCCTACAATGAGCAGTTCTTC	CATSDVTSSVSYNEQFF
TRBV7-6	TRBD2	-	TRBJ2-2	TGTGCCAGCAGCTTAGCTCTAGCGGGAGACACCGGGGAGCTGTTTTTT	CASSLALAGDTGELFF
TRBV29-1	-	few	TRBJ1-4	TGCAGCATCCCACAGGGTCCTAATGAAAAACTGTTTTTT	CSIPQGPNEKLFF
TRBV5-1	-	-	TRBJ2-7	TGCGCCAGCAGCTTAGGTCTAGCTACCTACGAGCAGTACTTC	CASSLGLATYEQYF
TRBV28	-	few	TRBJ1-1	TGTGCCAGCAAGAGGGACCCATTGAACACTGAAGCTTTCTTT	CASKRDPLNTEAFF
TRBV5-1	-	-	TRBJ2-3	TGCGCCAGCAGCTTGGCCCGAACTAGCACAGATACGCAGTATTTT	CASSLARTSTDTQYF
TRBV2	TRBD2	-	TRBJ2-7	TGTGCCAGCGGCTCCAGGACTAGCGGGAAGGTCGAGCAGTACTTC	CASGSRTSGKVEQYF
TRBV5-1	-	few	TRBJ1-6	TGCGCCAGCAGCACCGTAGGGGCCTATAATTCACCCCTCCACTTT	CASSTVGAYNSPLHF
TRBV5-1	-	many	TRBJ2-2	TGCGCCAGCAGCTTCATAGAACGACCTCCATTGAACACCGGGGAGCTGTTTTTT	CASSFIERPPLNTGELFF
TRBV4-2	TRBD2	few	TRBJ2-1	TGTGCCAGCAGCCAGCCCCGACTAGCGGGGACCTTAGAGGGGCAGTTCTTC	CASSQPRLAGTLEGQFF